This TCR beta chain stems from a study of beta chain features in type 1 diabetes (dated by TCRdb to the late 2010s). In terms of the full investigation: Mean age, gender distribution, total cell number and subset yield were not different between patients and healthy donors. A total of 85 million to 140 million sorted cells were examined across all samples, and the number of cells per subset was strongly correlated with RNA yield. The study compared the TCRB repertoires of sorted circulating CD4+ T cell subsets in recently diagnosed type 1 diabetes patients with those in matched healthy donors. Regulatory and stem cell-like memory subsets were obtained from only 8 patients and roughly eight healthy donors, while naive and central memory subsets were obtained from all 28 donors. General conclusions and limits of the study: In all four CD4+ subsets, TCRB CDR3 length was moderately but significantly shorter in type 1 diabetes patients. The naive, central memory and regulatory TCRB repertoires appeared to resemble one another more closely among patients than among healthy donors. HLA sub-analyses involved small numbers of individuals, so any influence of HLA type on TCRB rearrangement remained unresolved. Because cDNA rather than genomic DNA was sequenced, highly expressing activated cells could have been over-represented, although no difference in activation and CD3 levels was found between groups. PCR may preferentially amplify shorter templates, but because patient and control samples were amplified and corrected together, any resulting skew would affect both groups equally. At VDJ recombination sites, type 1 diabetes patients had fewer insertions and more deleted nucleotides, which implies abnormalities in thymic rearrangement.

This clone was recorded a few times. The target of this receptor is not known. It has no much larger one-base neighbor in the sample; base qualities were not kept. Each donor gave one peripheral blood draw, averaging approximately 110 mL, which was collected into heparinised tubes. A BD FACSAria II and a panel including CD45RO, CCR7, CD25, CD127, CD95 and CD27 were used to sort naive, central memory, regulatory and stem cell-like memory CD4+ T cells. All sorted populations exceeded 95% purity. Right away, PBMCs were isolated by Lymphoprep density gradient centrifugation and were stained directly, with no culture step. So that batch effects would be minimized, each experiment stained and sorted samples in pairs, pairing one healthy donor with one patient. The entire isolated RNA was reverse transcribed using the High Capacity cDNA Reverse Transcription Kit, and thus expressed TCRB transcripts were sequenced. Deep immunoSEQ sequencing was performed on naive, central memory and regulatory T cell samples, with an average of around 3.4 million total reads per sample. Sorted cells were lysed in RLT buffer and RNA was extracted with DNase-treated RNeasy Micro or Mini kits, depending on cell number. To prevent cross-contamination, every cell subset was processed on its own, while patient and healthy donor samples were processed together. The immunoSEQ multiplex PCR was used to amplify TCRB sequences from cDNA, yielding 87-bp fragments that span the CDR3 region. Sequencing of the amplicons was performed on the Illumina HiSeq platform. The paper's data handling went like this. PCR bias was corrected computationally using synthetic template baselines, and reads within Hamming distance 2 were collapsed, with unmergeable singletons discarded. By aligning reads against IMGT, V, D and J genes, CDR3 length, and insertions or deletions at six rearrangement sites were assigned. Within each subset, clonotype counts were normalized to sorted cell number, after which true diversity and Gini coefficients were computed with the tcR R package. The overlap coefficient, calculated on TCRB nucleotide sequences, was used to quantify repertoire sharing. As a proxy for the pre-selection repertoire, out-of-frame TCRB sequences from naive cells were analyzed. The table comes from immuneACCESS by way of TCRdb, which keeps in-frame sequences with V and J called. Part of the clones is missing from these tables; in studies checked, under half for an unresolved V gene and the rest for unknown reasons. V and J calls and clone size are copied from that table; D and trimming were computed from the DNA. Here the sample has 600,000 to 700,000 clones; 9.5% to 15% occur a single time. Jointly, the top ten make up over 0.1% of the sample.

The origin of this receptor is a man aged 30-40 years with type 1 diabetes. Sample: naive CD4+ T cells from blood. Taken with the paper, the label for cell subset or site translates to: true naive CD4+ T cells.

The CDR3 region: CASSPAGFSYNEQFF. The sequenced DNA is TGTGCCAGCTCACCAGCGGGTTTCTCCTACAATGAGCAGTTCTTC. Here the chain combines TRBV18 and TRBJ2-1, and TRBD2 may be the D gene, going by 5 matching bases. Including cysteine and phenylalanine, the CDR3 has 15 amino acids. Here the CDR3 DNA is all that survives: 45 bases in frame from base 1. CDR1 and CDR2 were assigned from the germline V gene as KGHSH and LQKENI. V is clipped by 2 bases and J by 0 bases, and the sequence between their germline boundaries is 8 bases long.